Each of the 8 T cell receptor beta chains below was sequenced from the same sample in a study of OX40 agonist ivuxolimab in advanced cancers. Profiling relied on immunoSEQ multiplex PCR, and the TCRdb table lists in-frame clones only, not all of them. The sample contains about 60,000 clones, about 81% of which appear only once. The input for sequencing was CD4+ or CD8+ T cells sorted from blood, taken in a trial of the OX40 agonist ivuxolimab. Receptors were obtained from an adult with an advanced solid tumor such as melanoma, head and neck, liver or kidney cancer.

This chain links TRBV30 with TRBJ1-1, with 11 bases fitting TRBD1. The CDR3 has 15 amino acids. Germline V gene sequence: CDR1 GTSNPN, CDR2 SVGIG (reference sequence). V was pared by 3 bases and J by 8 bases, with 11 bases of the junction left unmatched. The CDR3 DNA follows: TGTGCCTGGAGATCTCCGGGACAGGGGGGTACCGAAGCTTTCTTT. Its protein is CAWRSPGQGGTEAFF.

The chain is built from TRBV5-4 and TRBJ1-1; TRBD1 agrees at 8 bases. J gave up 0 bases and V 4 bases, and 11 bases lay outside the gene matches. The germline gives CDR1 SGHNT, CDR2 YYREEE (reference sequence). The CDR3 has 17 residues. The CDR3 sequence is CASSKVGQGSVNTEAFF. The CDR3 nucleotides read TGTGCCAGCAGCAAAGTCGGACAGGGATCCGTGAACACTGAAGCTTTCTTT.

This clone was seen repeatedly, ten times or more. V is TRBV30 and J is TRBJ1-1, with D possibly matching TRBD1 (6 bases). Trimming cost V 2 bases and J 5 bases, with 15 bases left between them. Germline CDR1 GTSNPN, CDR2 SVGIG (reference sequence). The CDR3 is 14 residues long. As DNA, the CDR3 is TGTGCCTGGAGTCTCCACAGGGTGAGAACTGAAGCTTTCTTT. It codes for CAWSLHRVRTEAFF.

The chain combines TRBV19 with TRBJ2-3, with a weak D call TRBD2 (7 bases). Germline V gene sequence: CDR1 LNHDA, CDR2 SQIVND (reference sequence). The CDR3 is made up of 14 amino acids. V lost 8 bases to trimming and J lost 2 bases, with 14 bases between them. In nucleotides, the CDR3 is TGTGCCAGTTTCGGGCGGGGGCTCACAGATACGCAGTATTTT. This encodes CASFGRGLTDTQYF.

J is TRBJ1-3 and V is TRBV5-1; no firm D call. Trimming took 1 base from V and 4 from J, leaving 18 bases between them. The CDR3 sequence is 17 residues long. In germline, CDR1 is SGHRS, CDR2 YFSETQ. The DNA for the CDR3 is TGCGCCAGCAGCTTGCTAAGTACGGGTTCGAGGGGAAACACCATATATTTT. Its protein product is CASSLLSTGSRGNTIYF.

V is TRBV27 and J is TRBJ1-1; TRBD1 matches at 9 bases. The germline V gene encodes CDR1 MNHEY and CDR2 SMNVEV (reference sequence). With 5 bases clipped from V and 5 bases from J, the junction kept 15 bases outside the gene matches. The CDR3 contains 17 residues. Here the CDR3 DNA reads TGTGCCAGCAGTATCACCCGGGACAGGGCAGTAGAAACTGAAGCTTTCTTT. Translating it yields CASSITRDRAVETEAFF.

The V call is TRBV4-2, the J call TRBJ1-4; D is uncertain. Germline CDR1 reads LGHNA; CDR2 reads YNFKEQ. CDR3 size: 13 residues. V shed 2 bases and J shed 8 bases, with 9 bases lying between them. Here the CDR3 reads CASSQSGREKLFF. CDR3 in DNA: TGTGCCAGCAGCCAAAGTGGAAGGGAAAAACTGTTTTTT.

The rearrangement joins TRBV4-1 to TRBJ2-7; D not resolved. The V end lost 3 bases, the J end lost 0 bases, and 6 bases lay between the germline ends. CDR3 length: 13 residues. CDR1 is MGHRA and CDR2 is YSYEKL in the germline V gene. Written as DNA, the CDR3 is TGCGCCAGCAGCCAGTCCACCTCCTACGAGCAGTACTTC. Translated: CASSQSTSYEQYF.